These 27 T cell receptor beta chains originate from one sample sequenced in a study of CD8 T cells in Susac syndrome. Random hexamers served to reverse transcribe roughly 0.45 to 1 ug RNA. TCRdb fed the immunoSEQ multiplex PCR reads into MiXCR, producing one record per CDR3 protein. The data show about 300,000 distinct CDR3 sequences, 65% to 90% seen once. Source material: CD8+ T cells from PBMCs. Every receptor here comes from a human donor with multiple sclerosis.

The V gene is TRBV6-2 or TRBV6-3, the J gene TRBJ2-2; D is uncertain. V lost 4 bases, J lost 4 bases, and 10 bases lay in between. This CDR3 has 14 amino acids. The V gene's germline CDR1 is MNHEY and CDR2 SVGEGT. CDR3 nucleotides: TGTGCCAGCAGTTCCGTTACCCTCACCGGGGAGCTGTTTTTT. It encodes CASSSVTLTGELFF.

The chain combines TRBV28 with TRBJ2-1; tentatively, D is TRBD1 (5 bases). V dropped 5 bases and J dropped 2 bases, with 10 bases sitting between them. The CDR3 covers 14 residues. Germline values: CDR1 MDHEN, CDR2 SYDVKM. CDR3 sequence (DNA): TGTGCCAGCAGTCCCAGGGTCCCCTACAATGAGCAGTTCTTC. It is translated as CASSPRVPYNEQFF.

This sequence joins TRBV4-3 and TRBJ2-7; maybe TRBD2 (5 bases). The CDR3 contains 16 residues. The V gene's germline CDR1 is LGHNA and CDR2 YSLEER. With 3 bases removed from V and 0 bases from J, the gap between germline ends came to 15 bases. CDR3: CASSHDGLSSSYEQYF. The CDR3 coding sequence is TGCGCCAGCAGCCACGATGGACTTTCTAGCTCCTACGAGCAGTACTTC.

The chain carries TRBV7-2 and TRBJ2-7; perhaps TRBD2 as D (5 bases). The V end was cut by 0 bases, the J end by 0 bases, with 18 bases between. Germline V gene lookup returns CDR1 SGHTA and CDR2 FQGNSA. The CDR3 sequence is 18 residues long. CDR3 region: CASSLAPSAAGVSYEQYF. The CDR3 region has the DNA TGTGCCAGCAGCTTAGCTCCCAGCGCGGCGGGCGTCTCCTACGAGCAGTACTTC.

The chain recombines TRBV2 with TRBJ2-1; D possibly corresponds to TRBD1 (5 bases). The CDR3 extends over 13 amino acids. The V gene lost 2 bases and the J gene lost 8 bases, with 10 bases spanning the gap. Germline V CDR1 and CDR2: SNHLY, FYNNEI. The CDR3 reads CASSETVRDEQFF. The CDR3 nucleotides are TGTGCCAGCAGTGAAACGGTCAGGGATGAGCAGTTCTTC.

The chain combines TRBV6-5 with TRBJ2-7; no reliable D call. The CDR3 is 15 amino acids. In germline, CDR1 is MNHEY, CDR2 SVGAGI. Trimming took 0 bases from V and 4 from J, leaving 13 bases between them. DNA of the CDR3: TGTGCCAGCAGTTACTCGAGCCTTGGGCCATACGAGCAGTACTTC. The encoded protein is CASSYSSLGPYEQYF.

The V call is TRBV13, the J call TRBJ2-1, with 10 nucleotides matching TRBD2. Looked up from germline, CDR1 is PRHDT and CDR2 is FYEKMQ (reference sequence). The CDR3 loop spans 14 amino acids. V shed 5 bases and J 9 bases; nucleotides not matched to a gene: 7. CDR3 nucleotides: TGTGCCAGCAGCCCCGGAGTAGCGGGAGGTGAGCAGTTCTTC. The encoded protein is CASSPGVAGGEQFF.

The chain recombines TRBV12-3 or TRBV12-4 with TRBJ2-1, with 13 positions matching TRBD2. V was pared by 2 bases and J by 9 bases, with 4 bases of the junction left unmatched. This CDR3 region has 15 residues. CDR3 coding DNA: TGTGCCAGCAGTTTATTGGGACTAGCGGGACGTGAGCAGTTCTTC. Its protein is CASSLLGLAGREQFF.

The rearrangement joins TRBV10-3 to TRBJ1-2, with a tentative D call TRBD1 (5 bases). V gave up 7 bases and J gave up 7 bases, with 10 bases separating them. Germline CDR1 is ENHRY and CDR2 is SYGVKD. The CDR3 covers 11 residues. CDR3 sequence reads: CAIKWGRGYTF. The CDR3 DNA reads TGTGCCATCAAGTGGGGACGTGGCTACACCTTC.

J is TRBJ2-3 and V is TRBV6-5; the match to TRBD2 covers 10 bases. V was clipped by 3 bases and J by 2 bases; unmatched bases: 11. Germline CDR1 is MNHEY and CDR2 is SVGAGI. The CDR3 consists of 18 residues. The CDR3 region is CASSYATSGIAPTDTQYF. In DNA form, the CDR3 reads TGTGCCAGCAGTTATGCTACTAGCGGGATCGCCCCCACAGATACGCAGTATTTT.

V is TRBV13 and J is TRBJ2-7; D unresolved. Germline assignment: CDR1 PRHDT and CDR2 FYEKMQ (reference sequence). V lost 1 base, J lost 0 bases, and 10 bases lay in between. This CDR3 has 15 amino acids. CDR3 DNA sequence: TGTGCCAGCAGCTTAGAGGCCAGGAGCTCCTACGAGCAGTACTTC. Translated: CASSLEARSSYEQYF.

The rearrangement uses TRBV28 and TRBJ2-7; perhaps D is TRBD1 or TRBD2 (5 bases each). The CDR3 length is 15 residues. Germline-derived CDR1 and CDR2 are MDHEN and SYDVKM. V lost 3 bases, J lost 1 base, and 13 bases lay in between. In DNA, the CDR3 is TGTGCCAGCAGTTTCCTTGACAGAGGGTCCTACGAGCAGTACTTC. Its translation: CASSFLDRGSYEQYF. Full variable domain (missing parts from reference TRBV28 and TRBJ2-7): DVKVTQSSRYLVKRTGEKVFLECVQDMDHENMFWYRQDPGLGLRLIYFSYDVKMKEKGDIPEGYSVSREKKERFSLILESASTNQTSMYLCASSFLDRGSYEQYFGPGTRLTVT.

This clonotype was seen only once. The CDR3 here is CASSLPGGSAGGGLNEQFF. The CDR3 DNA follows: TGTGCCAGCAGCTTACCGGGGGGGTCGGCGGGAGGAGGGCTCAATGAGCAGTTCTTC. The chain links TRBV7-8 to TRBJ2-1, with 8 bases fitting TRBD2. CDR3 size: 19 residues. Germline values: CDR1 SGHVS, CDR2 FQNEAQ. Trimming at V came to 2 bases and at J to 6 bases, leaving 18 bases not matched to a gene.

This clonotype was detected only once. The chain links TRBV7-2 to TRBJ2-2; a weak D match, TRBD2 (6 bases). V was clipped by 6 bases and J by 0 bases, with 17 bases between them. This CDR3 spans 17 amino acids. The germline V gene has CDR1 SGHTA and CDR2 FQGNSA. The CDR3 nucleotides read TGTGCCAGCAGTTTACCGCGGGACGGATCGAACACCGGGGAGCTGTTTTTT. Protein: CASSLPRDGSNTGELFF. Based on the CDR3 plus reference TRBV7-2 and TRBJ2-2, the full variable domain is GAGVSQSPSNKVTEKGKDVELRCDPISGHTALYWYRQSLGQGLEFLIYFQGNSAPDKSGLPSDRFSAERTGGSVSTLTIQRTQQEDSAVYLCASSLPRDGSNTGELFFGEGSRLTVL.

The chain combines TRBV28 with TRBJ2-7; no clear D. The CDR3 extends over 14 amino acids. Germline CDR1 reads MDHEN; CDR2 reads SYDVKM. The germline V and J ends were trimmed by 6 bases and 2 bases, with 14 bases remaining between them. The DNA for the CDR3 is TGTGCCAGCAGCCGCGACGTCGGAACCTACGAGCAGTACTTC. Amino acid sequence: CASSRDVGTYEQYF.

This clonotype was counted once. The V call is TRBV29-1, the J call TRBJ1-4; possibly TRBD1 for D (6 bases). This CDR3 contains 13 residues. CDR1 is SQVTM and CDR2 is ANQGSEA in the germline V gene. The CDR3 DNA sequence: TGCATACCCCAGGAGGGGGTAAAGGAAAAACTGTTTTTT. It yields the protein CIPQEGVKEKLFF.

The chain joins TRBV19 to TRBJ2-7; TRBD1 aligns across 12 bases. From germline, CDR1 is LNHDA and CDR2 SQIVND (reference sequence). Trimming took 6 bases from V and 2 from J; bases not matched to a gene: 14. The length of the CDR3 is 18 residues. The CDR3 loop reads CASSAGTGGWSPTYEQYF. CDR3 in DNA: TGTGCCAGTAGCGCCGGGACAGGGGGCTGGTCCCCCACCTACGAGCAGTACTTC. Based on the CDR3 plus reference TRBV19 and TRBJ2-7, the full variable domain is DGGITQSPKYLFRKEGQNVTLSCEQNLNHDAMYWYRQDPGQGLRLIYYSQIVNDFQKGDIAEGYSVSREKKESFPLTVTSAQKNPTAFYLCASSAGTGGWSPTYEQYFGPGTRLTVT.

The V gene is TRBV9, the J gene TRBJ2-1; D not certain. Germline values: CDR1 SGDLS, CDR2 YYNGEE. Trimming took 3 bases from V and 6 from J, leaving 13 bases between them. The CDR3 runs to 14 residues. CDR3 DNA sequence: TGTGCCAGCAGCGCACCACTGAGCGTCAATGAGCAGTTCTTC. This codes for CASSAPLSVNEQFF.

J is TRBJ2-1 and V is TRBV3-1; 10 nucleotides line up with TRBD2. This CDR3 region has 14 residues. CDR1 is LGHDT and CDR2 is YNNKEL in the germline V gene (reference sequence). Losses at the gene ends were 3 bases for V and 7 bases for J; bases not matched to a gene: 3. The CDR3 loop is CASSQWTSGNEQFF. The DNA for the CDR3 is TGTGCCAGCAGCCAGTGGACTAGCGGTAATGAGCAGTTCTTC.

The gene calls are TRBV30 and TRBJ2-5, with a possible D match to TRBD1 (6 bases). Germline loops: CDR1 GTSNPN, CDR2 SVGIG (reference sequence). Between the trimmed V and J ends, which lost 3 bases and 2 bases, there was a span of 10 bases. The CDR3 has 13 amino acids. As DNA, the CDR3 is TGTGCCTGGAGAACCAGGGGACAAGAGACCCAGTACTTC. Its protein is CAWRTRGQETQYF.

V and J are TRBV14 and TRBJ2-1, with D tentatively TRBD1 (5 bases). The germline gives CDR1 SGHDN, CDR2 FVKESK. V was cut by 1 base and J by 2 bases, with 9 bases left in between. This CDR3 has 15 residues. CDR3: CASSQVVGAYNEQFF. The CDR3 region has the DNA TGTGCCAGCAGCCAAGTAGTAGGGGCCTACAATGAGCAGTTCTTC.

This clonotype was detected only a few times. V gene TRBV6-2 or TRBV6-3 combines with J gene TRBJ2-7; possible D gene TRBD1, 5 bases. Germline assignment: CDR1 MNHEY and CDR2 SVGEGT. The CDR3 is 15 residues long. V was cut by 3 bases and J by 3 bases, with 15 bases left in between. The CDR3 sequence: CASSYSPDIGYEQYF. CDR3 in DNA: TGTGCCAGCAGTTATTCCCCGGACATTGGCTACGAGCAGTACTTC.

V usage is TRBV28 and J usage is TRBJ2-3; TRBD1 matches at 7 bases. CDR3 size: 16 residues. Germline CDR1 is MDHEN and CDR2 is SYDVKM. The V gene end was trimmed by 1 base and the J gene end by 1 base; junction bases not matched to a gene: 5. The CDR3 sequence: CASSLFQGVGTDTQYF. The DNA of the CDR3 is TGTGCCAGCAGTTTATTCCAGGGGGTAGGCACAGATACGCAGTATTTT.

The J gene is TRBJ1-1, the V gene TRBV28, with D unclear. The CDR3 loop spans 14 amino acids. The germline V and J ends were trimmed by 3 bases and 3 bases, with 11 bases remaining between them. Looked up from germline, CDR1 is MDHEN and CDR2 is SYDVKM. The CDR3 region has the DNA TGTGCCAGCAGTTTTCCCCAATTTGACACTGAAGCTTTCTTT. Translating gives CASSFPQFDTEAFF. The full variable domain, its missing parts supplied by reference TRBV28 and TRBJ1-1, is DVKVTQSSRYLVKRTGEKVFLECVQDMDHENMFWYRQDPGLGLRLIYFSYDVKMKEKGDIPEGYSVSREKKERFSLILESASTNQTSMYLCASSFPQFDTEAFFGQGTRLTVV.

This clonotype was picked up one time. The chain carries TRBV28 and TRBJ2-5, with 9 bases aligning to TRBD2. Germline loops: CDR1 MDHEN, CDR2 SYDVKM. This CDR3 comprises 16 residues. J was trimmed by 1 base and V by 5 bases; bases with no gene match: 8. CDR3 DNA: TGTGCCAGCAGTACCACGAGCGGGAGGTTCCAAGAGACCCAGTACTTC. Translating gives CASSTTSGRFQETQYF.

This chain connects TRBV27 to TRBJ2-1; 11 bases fit TRBD2. Looked up from germline, CDR1 is MNHEY and CDR2 is SMNVEV (reference sequence). This CDR3 contains 16 residues. With 6 bases clipped from V and 4 bases from J, the junction kept 8 bases outside the gene matches. CDR3: CASSSLTSGGYNEQFF. CDR3 in DNA: TGTGCCAGCAGCTCGTTAACTAGCGGGGGTTACAATGAGCAGTTCTTC.

The chain has TRBV27 and TRBJ2-1; TRBD2 is a possible D gene (6 bases). The germline gives CDR1 MNHEY, CDR2 SMNVEV (reference sequence). Trimming stripped 1 base from V and 1 base from J, with 17 bases between. The CDR3 runs to 18 residues. The CDR3 nucleotides are TGTGCCAGCAGTTTATTACCTCTGGGGAGCGGGTCCTACAATGAGCAGTTCTTC. This gives the protein CASSLLPLGSGSYNEQFF.